This note documents a single T cell receptor beta chain sequence. Antigen unknown. Looked up from germline, CDR1 is DFQATT and CDR2 is SNEGSKA (reference sequence). The CDR3 sequence is 14 residues long. The V and J ends lost 6 bases and 7 bases, in that order; junction bases with no gene match: 9. This sample was taken from a study of identical twins. Study-level points and caveats: Clonotypes of the beta chain that were abundant in cord blood carried fewer insertions (memory repertoires showed none). For zero-insertion analyses, partial confounding could come from invariant MAIT and iNKT cells.

Unique molecular identifiers were present on cDNA, and template switching added a universal primer site. TCRdb passed the 5' RACE reads through MiXCR, listing each CDR3 protein once. The profile shows 200,000 to 250,000 distinct CDR3 sequences, less than 8% of them singletons. The sample was also reused in another study, on yellow fever vaccine responses in identical twins.

The sequence came from a young woman in good health. The sample comprised memory (CD45RO+) T cells sorted from blood. This chain joins TRBV20-1 and TRBJ1-4; 9 bases fit TRBD1. CDR3 protein: CSAPRGQGGEKLFF. CDR3 bases: TGCAGTGCCCCACGGGGACAGGGAGGTGAAAAACTGTTTTTT.